This T cell receptor beta chain was recovered during a study of somatic mutations in cytotoxic T cells in rheumatoid arthritis. Looking at the study overall: A roughly 30 ml EDTA sample of patient blood was drawn right after diagnosis, before any treatment. At nearly 100% purity, some V beta antibody-stained T-cell populations were flow-sorted, and these included V beta1+ cells that were sequenced for TCRB.

Regarding this clone: The same CDR3 is also encoded by other DNA sequences in this sample.

TCRdb keeps only in-frame clones here, not all; method: immunoSEQ multiplex PCR. The sample shows about 19,000 clones, over 60% of them seen only once. J lost 5 bases, V lost 0 bases, and 1 base had no gene match. CDR1 MNHEY and CDR2 SVGAGI come from the germline V gene. The CDR3 consists of 16 residues. This chain links TRBV6-5 with TRBJ2-1, with TRBD2 matching 13 bases. This receptor was taken from an adult with rheumatoid arthritis. Source material: CD8+ T cells sorted from blood. The CDR3 here is CASSYSGLAGNNEQFF. The CDR3 DNA reads TGTGCCAGCAGTTACTCGGGACTAGCGGGAAACAATGAGCAGTTCTTC.